Included here is one T cell receptor beta chain sequence, with context. The target of this receptor is not known. No quality values exist for individual bases; no much larger clone is one base distant. This entry comes from a study of blood T cell repertoires in COVID-19 (TCRdb year 2020). Study-level background: Collaborator samples came from the United States, Italy and Spain and covered acute and convalescent phases of COVID-19. The repertoires were released in a freely available public database meant as a resource for research on the immune response to SARS-CoV-2. The samples were drawn from two sources: the first 160 participants of the ongoing ImmuneRACE study, and about 1,300 subjects contributed by 6 global collaborators. The sample metadata nearly always contained a de-identified subject ID, COVID-19 status, age in years and sex. Where available, HLA class I and class II types were obtained from metadata supplied by the sample provider rather than from assay-based typing. The prospective study material was composed of cDNA or gDNA derived from T cells, B-cell-depleted T cells, or PBMCs. Subjects who had been exposed to COVID-19, were actively infected with it, or had recovered from it provided the deeply sampled blood TCRbeta repertoires that made up the dataset. The full study reports these points: The amount of clinical and demographic metadata varied by source and participant and was provided uncurated.

Participants in the prospective study were enrolled through a virtual design, were aged roughly 18 to 100 years, and lived in 20 to 30 United States geographic areas. To assign participants to cohorts, the prospective study relied on clinical history that participants themselves reported in a screening survey and a study questionnaire. Recovered participants in ImmuneRACE Cohort 3 were defined as having two consecutive negative NP/OP PCR tests, clearance from a healthcare professional, or resolution of symptoms. Each participant in the prospective study had whole blood, serum and a nasopharyngeal or oropharyngeal swab collected by mobile phlebotomists. Over an approximately 2-month period, participants in the prospective study had the option of providing additional blood draws and questionnaires. Blood samples from the prospective study were shipped frozen or at room temperature prior to DNA extraction.

Including cysteine and phenylalanine, the CDR3 has 16 amino acids. The kept DNA is CDR3 alone, 48 bases in frame from the first base. V is pruned by 5 bases and J by 7 bases, leaving 13 bases of the junction without a gene match. As encoded in the germline V gene, CDR1 is MRHNA while CDR2 is SNTAGT. The immunoSEQ Assay, a bias-controlled multiplex PCR, was used to amplify TCRbeta CDR3 regions from genomic DNA. In the authors' own workflow: The number of nucleated cells in each sample was estimated from the amplification of reference gene primers within the assay. To quantify the absolute abundance of each unique TCRbeta CDR3 rearrangement, sequence reads were collapsed and filtered. For each sample, productive Simpson clonality was calculated by taking the square root of Simpson's diversity index across productive rearrangements. Here the immuneACCESS table is served through TCRdb, limited to in-frame sequences with V and J called. Missing clones are a known gap in these copies; in checked studies unresolved V genes cover under half, and the rest lacks a known reason. V and J calls and clone size are copied from that table; D and trimming were computed from the DNA. A total of a few hundred thousand clones appear in this sample, roughly 90% of them only once. The ten most abundant clones make up 2.5% to 3.5% of the sample.

The clonotype originates from a woman under 40 who had recovered from COVID-19. Sample: PBMCs or T cells enriched from blood (not recorded which). The chain couples TRBV6-4 to TRBJ2-2, and 7 junction bases match TRBD2. The CDR3 protein sequence reads: CASSRNQLANDGELFF. The nucleotide sequence is TGTGCCAGCAGTCGCAACCAACTAGCGAATGACGGGGAGCTGTTTTTT.